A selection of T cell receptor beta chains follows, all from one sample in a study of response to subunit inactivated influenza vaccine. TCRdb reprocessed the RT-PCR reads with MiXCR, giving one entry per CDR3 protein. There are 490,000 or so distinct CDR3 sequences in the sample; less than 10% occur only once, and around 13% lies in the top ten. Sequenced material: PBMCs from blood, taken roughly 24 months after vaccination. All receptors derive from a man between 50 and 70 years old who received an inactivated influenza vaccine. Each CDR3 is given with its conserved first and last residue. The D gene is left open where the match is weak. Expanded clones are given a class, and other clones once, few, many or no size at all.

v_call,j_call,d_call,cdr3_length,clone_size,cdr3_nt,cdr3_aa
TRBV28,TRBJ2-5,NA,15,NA,TGTGCCAGCAGCCAATCCGGGAACTACCAAGAGACCCAGTACTTC,CASSQSGNYQETQYF
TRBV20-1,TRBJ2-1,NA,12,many,TGCAGTGCCCTCCGGGAGCTCAATGAGCAGTTCTTC,CSALRELNEQFF
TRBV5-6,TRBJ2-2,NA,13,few,TGTGCCAGCAGCTTACTTATGGCCGGGGAGCTGTTTTTT,CASSLLMAGELFF
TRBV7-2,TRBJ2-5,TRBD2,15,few,TGTGCCAGCCATCAGGTAGCGGGGCTCCAAGAGACCCAGTACTTC,CASHQVAGLQETQYF
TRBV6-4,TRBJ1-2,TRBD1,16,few,TGTGCCAGCAGTTTAGACAGGGGCGGTCCGTCCAGTGGCTACACCTTC,CASSLDRGGPSSGYTF
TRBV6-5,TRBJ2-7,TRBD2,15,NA,TGTGCCAGCAGTTCACCTGCGGGGGGCGGCTACGAGCAGTACTTC,CASSSPAGGGYEQYF
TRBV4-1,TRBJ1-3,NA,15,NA,TGCGCCAGCAGCCAACCCAGGAGCTCTGGAAACACCATATATTTT,CASSQPRSSGNTIYF
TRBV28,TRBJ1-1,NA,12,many,TGTGCCACCGCACTCATGAACACTGAAGCTTTCTTT,CATALMNTEAFF
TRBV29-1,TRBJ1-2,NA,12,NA,TGCAGCGTTGAAACTACAGTAGGAGGCTACACCTTC,CSVETTVGGYTF
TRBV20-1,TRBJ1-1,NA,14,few,TGCAGGTCAAAAGGGGCCCGGGAGGACACTGAAGCTTTCTTT,CRSKGAREDTEAFF
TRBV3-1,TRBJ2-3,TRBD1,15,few,TGTGCCAGCAGCCCAAACAGGGGGCGAGGAGATACGCAGTATTTT,CASSPNRGRGDTQYF
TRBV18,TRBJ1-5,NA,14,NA,TGTGCCAGCTCACTCGCCTCCATCAATCAGCCCCAGCATTTT,CASSLASINQPQHF
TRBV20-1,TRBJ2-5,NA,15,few,TGCAGTGCTAGAGATGGGGGGGCGCGGGGCGAGACCCAGTACTTC,CSARDGGARGETQYF
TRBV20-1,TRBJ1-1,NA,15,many,TGCAGTGCTAGTATAGCAGGGGCACCAAGGACTGAAGCTTTCTTT,CSASIAGAPRTEAFF
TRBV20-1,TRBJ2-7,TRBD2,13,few,TGCAGTGCTTATAGCGGGGGAGCCAACGAGCAGTACTTC,CSAYSGGANEQYF
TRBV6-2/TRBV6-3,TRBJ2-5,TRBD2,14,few,TGTGCCAGCAGTTTCCCGACTAGCGGAGAGACCCAGTACTTC,CASSFPTSGETQYF
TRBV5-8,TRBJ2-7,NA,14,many,TGTGCCAGCAGAGGTCCGGGACAAACCTACGAGCAGTACTTC,CASRGPGQTYEQYF
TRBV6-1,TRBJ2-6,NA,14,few,TGTGCCAGCAGTGAGTGGGGCGGAAGAGGCGTCCTGACTTTC,CASSEWGGRGVLTF
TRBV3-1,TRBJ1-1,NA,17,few,TGTGCCAGCAGCCAAGGGAAGCCTCCCCGAAGGAACACTGAAGCTTTCTTT,CASSQGKPPRRNTEAFF